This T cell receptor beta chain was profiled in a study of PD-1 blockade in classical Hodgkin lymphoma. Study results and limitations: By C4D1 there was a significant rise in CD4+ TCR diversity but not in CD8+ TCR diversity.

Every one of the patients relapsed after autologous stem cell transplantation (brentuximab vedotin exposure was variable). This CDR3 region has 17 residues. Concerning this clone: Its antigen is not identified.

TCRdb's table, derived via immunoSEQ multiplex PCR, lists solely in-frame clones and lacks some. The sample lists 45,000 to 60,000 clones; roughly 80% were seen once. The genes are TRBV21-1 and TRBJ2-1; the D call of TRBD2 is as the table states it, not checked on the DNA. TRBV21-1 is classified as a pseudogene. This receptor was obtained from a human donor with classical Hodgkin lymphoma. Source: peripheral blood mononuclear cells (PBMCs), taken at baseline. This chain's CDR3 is CASSSRTSLSSYNEQFF. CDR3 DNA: TGTGCCAGCAGCAGTAGGACTTCCTTGAGCTCCTACAATGAGCAGTTCTTC.